Here is one TCR beta chain with its context. Trimming cost V 3 bases and J 4 bases; bases outside gene matches: 6. Germline lookup yields CDR1 SGDLS and CDR2 YYNGEE. CDR3 size: 14 residues. This table comes from immunoSEQ multiplex PCR, and its TCRdb copy is limited to in-frame clones, with some not included. The data contain almost 500,000 clones, about nine tenths of them seen just once; the ten biggest clones take up roughly 8%. The record originates from a study of blood T cell repertoires in COVID-19. This chain connects TRBV9 to TRBJ1-1; 7 nucleotides match TRBD1. The sequenced material came from PBMCs or T cells enriched from blood (not recorded which). The receptor comes from a woman in her fifties or sixties who had recovered from COVID-19. The CDR3 DNA follows: TGTGCCAGCAGCGCGACAGGGAAGCGCACTGAAGCTTTCTTT. Translating it yields CASSATGKRTEAFF.